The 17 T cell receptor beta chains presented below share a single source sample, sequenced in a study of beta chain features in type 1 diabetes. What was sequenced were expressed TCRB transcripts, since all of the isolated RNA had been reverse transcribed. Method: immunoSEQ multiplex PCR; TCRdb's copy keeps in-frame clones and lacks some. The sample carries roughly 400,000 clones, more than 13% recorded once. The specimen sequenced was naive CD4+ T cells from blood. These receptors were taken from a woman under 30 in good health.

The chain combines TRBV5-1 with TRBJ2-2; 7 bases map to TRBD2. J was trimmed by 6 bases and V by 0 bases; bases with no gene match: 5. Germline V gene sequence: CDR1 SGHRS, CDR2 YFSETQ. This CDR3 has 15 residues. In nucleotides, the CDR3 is TGCGCCAGCAGCTTGGAACTAGCGAGGGCCGGGGAGCTGTTTTTT. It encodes CASSLELARAGELFF. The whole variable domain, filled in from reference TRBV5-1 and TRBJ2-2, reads KAGVTQTPRYLIKTRGQQVTLSCSPISGHRSVSWYQQTPGQGLQFLFEYFSETQRNKGNFPGRFSGRQFSNSRSEMNVSTLELGDSALYLCASSLELARAGELFFGEGSRLTVL.

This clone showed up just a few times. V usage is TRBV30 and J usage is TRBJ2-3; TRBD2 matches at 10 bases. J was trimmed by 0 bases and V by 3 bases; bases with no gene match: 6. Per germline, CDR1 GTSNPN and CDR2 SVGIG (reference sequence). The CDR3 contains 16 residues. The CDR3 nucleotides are TGTGCCTGGAGGAGGGGGACTAGCGCAAGCACAGATACGCAGTATTTT. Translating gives CAWRRGTSASTDTQYF.

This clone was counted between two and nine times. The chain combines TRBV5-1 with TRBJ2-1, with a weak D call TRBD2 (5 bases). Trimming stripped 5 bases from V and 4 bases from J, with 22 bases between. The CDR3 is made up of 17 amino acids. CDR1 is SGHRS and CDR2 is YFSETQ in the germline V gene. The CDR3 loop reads CASSPTAWAGTYNEQFF. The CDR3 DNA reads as TGCGCCAGCAGTCCGACTGCATGGGCGGGTACTTACAATGAGCAGTTCTTC.

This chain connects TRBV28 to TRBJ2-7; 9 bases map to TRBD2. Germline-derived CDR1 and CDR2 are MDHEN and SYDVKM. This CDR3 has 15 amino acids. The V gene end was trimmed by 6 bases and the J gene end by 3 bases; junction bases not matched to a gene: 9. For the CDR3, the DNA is TGTGCCAGCAGCCCTAGCGGGATCCAGTTCTACGAGCAGTACTTC. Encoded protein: CASSPSGIQFYEQYF.

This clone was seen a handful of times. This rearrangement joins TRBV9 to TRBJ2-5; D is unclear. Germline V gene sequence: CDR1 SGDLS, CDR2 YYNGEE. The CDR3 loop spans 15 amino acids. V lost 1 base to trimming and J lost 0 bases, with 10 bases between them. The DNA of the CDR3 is TGTGCCAGCAGCGTAACTAATCTGTACCAAGAGACCCAGTACTTC. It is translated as CASSVTNLYQETQYF.

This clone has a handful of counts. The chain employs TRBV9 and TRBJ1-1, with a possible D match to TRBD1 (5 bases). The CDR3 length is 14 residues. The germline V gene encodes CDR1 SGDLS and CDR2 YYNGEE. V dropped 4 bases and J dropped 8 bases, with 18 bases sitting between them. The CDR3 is CASSHRGGAAEAFF. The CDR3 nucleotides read TGTGCCAGCAGCCACCGGGGGGGAGCAGCCGAAGCTTTCTTT.

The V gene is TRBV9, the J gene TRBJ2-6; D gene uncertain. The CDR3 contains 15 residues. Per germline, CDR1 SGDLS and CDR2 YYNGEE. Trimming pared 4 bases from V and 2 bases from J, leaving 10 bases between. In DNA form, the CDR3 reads TGTGCCAGCAGCCCCGACATGCCTGGGGCCAACGTCCTGACTTTC. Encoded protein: CASSPDMPGANVLTF.

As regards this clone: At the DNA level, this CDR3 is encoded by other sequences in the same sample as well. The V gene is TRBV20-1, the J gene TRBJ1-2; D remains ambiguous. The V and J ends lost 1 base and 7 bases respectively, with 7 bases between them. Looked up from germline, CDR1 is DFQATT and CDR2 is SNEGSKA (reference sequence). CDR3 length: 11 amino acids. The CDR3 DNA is TGCAGTGCTAGAGTCGCGGGTGGCTACACCTTC. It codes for CSARVAGGYTF.

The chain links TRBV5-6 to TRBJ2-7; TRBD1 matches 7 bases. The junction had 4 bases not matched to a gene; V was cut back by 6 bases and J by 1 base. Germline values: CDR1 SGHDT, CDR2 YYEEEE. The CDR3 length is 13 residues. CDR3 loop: CASTRDRSYEQYF. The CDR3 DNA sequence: TGTGCCAGCACCCGGGACAGATCCTACGAGCAGTACTTC.

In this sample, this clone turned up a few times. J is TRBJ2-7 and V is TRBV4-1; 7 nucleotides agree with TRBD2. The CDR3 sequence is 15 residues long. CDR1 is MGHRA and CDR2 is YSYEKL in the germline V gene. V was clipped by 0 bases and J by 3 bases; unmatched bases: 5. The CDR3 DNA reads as TGCGCCAGCAGCCAAGAGGCGGGAGCAAGCTACGAGCAGTACTTC. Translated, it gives CASSQEAGASYEQYF.

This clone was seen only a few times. The CDR3 nucleotides are TGCAGCGTCGCCAGGAAGGCCGACACTGAAGCTTTCTTT. The encoded protein is CSVARKADTEAFF. The chain is built from TRBV29-1 and TRBJ1-1; D not certain. The CDR3 is 13 amino acids. Looked up from germline, CDR1 is SQVTM and CDR2 is ANQGSEA. V lost 6 bases to trimming and J lost 3 bases, with 14 bases between them.

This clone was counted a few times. CDR3 amino acids: CASNPTGAGANVLTF. The CDR3 nucleotides read TGTGCCAGCAATCCGACAGGGGCTGGGGCCAACGTCCTGACTTTC. The chain links TRBV27 to TRBJ2-6, with 8 bases fitting TRBD1. The CDR3 runs to 15 residues. Germline V gene sequence: CDR1 MNHEY, CDR2 SMNVEV (reference sequence). Trimming took 7 bases from V and 2 from J; bases not matched to a gene: 4.

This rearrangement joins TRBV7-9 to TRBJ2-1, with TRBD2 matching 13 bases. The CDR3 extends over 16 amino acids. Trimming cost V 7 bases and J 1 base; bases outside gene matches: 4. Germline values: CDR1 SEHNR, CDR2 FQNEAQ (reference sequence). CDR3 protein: CASMGTSGTSYNEQFF. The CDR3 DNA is TGTGCCAGCATGGGGACTAGCGGGACGTCCTACAATGAGCAGTTCTTC.

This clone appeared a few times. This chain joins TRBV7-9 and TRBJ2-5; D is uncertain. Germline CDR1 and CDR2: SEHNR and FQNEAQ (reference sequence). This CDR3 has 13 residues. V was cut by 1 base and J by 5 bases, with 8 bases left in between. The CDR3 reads CASSLVRGETQYF. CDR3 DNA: TGTGCCAGCAGCTTAGTCAGAGGCGAGACCCAGTACTTC. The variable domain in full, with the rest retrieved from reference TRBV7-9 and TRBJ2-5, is DTGVSQNPRHKITKRGQNVTFRCDPISEHNRLYWYRQTLGQGPEFLTYFQNEAQLEKSRLLSDRFSAERPKGSFSTLEIQRTEQGDSAMYLCASSLVRGETQYFGPGTRLLVL.

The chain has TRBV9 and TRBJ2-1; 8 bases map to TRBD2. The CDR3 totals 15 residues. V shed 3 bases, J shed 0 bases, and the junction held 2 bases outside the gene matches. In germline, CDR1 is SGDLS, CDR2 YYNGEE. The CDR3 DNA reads TGTGCCAGCAGCGAAGCGGGAGCCTCCTACAATGAGCAGTTCTTC. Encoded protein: CASSEAGASYNEQFF.

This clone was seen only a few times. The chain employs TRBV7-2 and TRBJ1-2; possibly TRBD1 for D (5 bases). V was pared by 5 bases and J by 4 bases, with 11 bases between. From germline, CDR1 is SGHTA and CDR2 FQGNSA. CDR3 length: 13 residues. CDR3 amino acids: CASSGGVGYGYTF. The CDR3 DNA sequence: TGTGCCAGCAGCGGAGGGGTGGGCTATGGCTACACCTTC.

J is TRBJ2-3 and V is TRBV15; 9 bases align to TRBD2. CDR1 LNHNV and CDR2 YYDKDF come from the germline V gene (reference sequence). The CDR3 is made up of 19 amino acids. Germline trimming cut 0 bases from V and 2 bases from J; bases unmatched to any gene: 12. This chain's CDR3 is CATSRDGSRLAVNTDTQYF. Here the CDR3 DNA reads TGTGCCACCAGCAGAGATGGGTCCCGACTAGCGGTAAACACAGATACGCAGTATTTT.